These 19 T cell receptor beta chains originate from one sample sequenced in a study of technical replicates of blood from several donors. Profiled with immunoSEQ multiplex PCR; TCRdb holds only in-frame clones, not every one. The sample contains tens of thousands of clones, nearly 98% of which appear only once. The sample taken for sequencing was T cells isolated from PBMCs. These receptors came from a human donor in good health.

This clone showed up just once. This rearrangement joins TRBV5-1 to TRBJ2-3, with D possibly being TRBD2 (6 bases). V shed 2 bases and J shed 0 bases, with 10 bases lying between them. The CDR3 runs to 15 residues. Germline CDR1 is SGHRS and CDR2 is YFSETQ. CDR3 nucleotide sequence: TGCGCCAGCAGCTTCTCCGGGGGAAGCACAGATACGCAGTATTTT. This translates into CASSFSGGSTDTQYF.

The chain couples TRBV7-6 to TRBJ2-7, with D maybe TRBD1 (5 bases). CDR3 length: 13 amino acids. V was pared by 4 bases and J by 2 bases, with 9 bases between. Germline V gene lookup returns CDR1 SGHVS and CDR2 FNYEAQ. The CDR3 is CASSYDSTYEQYF. CDR3 nucleotides: TGTGCCAGCAGCTACGACAGTACCTACGAGCAGTACTTC.

The gene calls are TRBV6-1 and TRBJ1-1; TRBD1 is a possible D gene (5 bases). Germline CDR1 MNHNS, CDR2 SASEGT. The CDR3 sequence is 13 residues long. V dropped 7 bases and J dropped 5 bases, with 14 bases sitting between them. This CDR3 is CASNRGVMTEAFF. The CDR3 DNA reads TGTGCCAGCAACCGGGGGGTTATGACTGAAGCTTTCTTT.

The chain joins TRBV7-9 to TRBJ2-7, with D tentatively TRBD2 (5 bases). Deletions cut 6 bases from V and 7 bases from J, with 25 bases between. CDR3 length equals 16 residues. Germline-derived CDR1 and CDR2 are SEHNR and FQNEAQ (reference sequence). The CDR3 loop is CASSPYGRGSAWEQYF. The CDR3 nucleotides are TGTGCCAGCAGTCCGTACGGCCGGGGATCGGCTTGGGAGCAGTACTTC.

V usage is TRBV11-2 and J usage is TRBJ2-7, with D perhaps TRBD2 (6 bases). This CDR3 contains 16 residues. Trimming pared 5 bases from V and 3 bases from J, leaving 20 bases between. In germline, CDR1 is SGHAT, CDR2 FQNNGV. CDR3 in amino acids: CASSRRGRDAYYEQYF. The CDR3 DNA reads as TGTGCCAGCAGCCGCCGTGGGCGGGACGCGTACTACGAGCAGTACTTC.

Comment on this clone: This is likely a read error, given that the CDR3 carries no conserved phenylalanine or tryptophan at its end. The rearrangement joins TRBV10-2 to TRBJ1-2, with 9 bases aligning to TRBD1. The CDR3 covers 14 residues. CDR1 is WSHSY and CDR2 is SAAADI in the germline V gene. J lost 8 bases, V lost 7 bases, and 11 bases had no gene match. Here the CDR3 DNA reads TGCGCCAGCATAGAGAACAGGGGGCTGGGAGGCTACACCCTC. Its translation is CASIENRGLGGYTL.

The chain is built from TRBV5-4 and TRBJ2-7; 9 bases align to TRBD1. Germline V gene data show CDR1 as SGHNT and CDR2 as YYREEE (reference sequence). The CDR3 length is 14 residues. V lost 0 bases, J lost 6 bases, and 4 bases stayed unmatched. The CDR3 spells CASSLVGQGFEQYF. As DNA, the CDR3 is TGTGCCAGCAGCTTGGTGGGACAGGGTTTCGAGCAGTACTTC.

The J gene is TRBJ2-5, the V gene TRBV28; a possible D gene is TRBD2 (6 bases). Trimming pared 3 bases from V and 4 bases from J, leaving 12 bases between. This CDR3 has 14 residues. CDR1 is MDHEN and CDR2 is SYDVKM in the germline V gene. CDR3 residues: CASSLRTNGETQYF. CDR3 nucleotide sequence: TGTGCCAGCAGTTTGAGGACTAATGGAGAGACCCAGTACTTC.

V is TRBV15 and J is TRBJ1-2; 7 bases are shared with TRBD1. V was clipped by 5 bases and J by 3 bases; unmatched bases: 3. The CDR3 contains 13 residues. CDR1 and CDR2 (germline): LNHNV, YYDKDF (reference sequence). CDR3 DNA sequence: TGTGCCACCAGCCCAACAGGGGACTATGGCTACACCTTC. Translated, it gives CATSPTGDYGYTF.

The V gene is TRBV5-1, the J gene TRBJ1-1; D remains ambiguous. The CDR3 has 13 residues. The germline V gene has CDR1 SGHRS and CDR2 YFSETQ. V was trimmed by 3 bases and J by 6 bases, leaving 12 bases between them. CDR3 sequence (DNA): TGCGCCAGCAGCTGGAACAGTGGGTCTGAAGCTTTCTTT. Residues: CASSWNSGSEAFF.

This clone was seen once. This sequence joins TRBV6-1 and TRBJ1-4, with D maybe TRBD1 (5 bases). CDR3 length: 15 amino acids. V lost 2 bases, J lost 3 bases, and 10 bases lay in between. Germline V lookup: CDR1 MNHNS, CDR2 SASEGT. The CDR3 region is CASSELIGANEKLFF. CDR3 sequence (DNA): TGTGCCAGCAGTGAATTGATAGGGGCTAATGAAAAACTGTTTTTT.

The rearrangement links TRBV5-1 to TRBJ2-7, with D possibly matching TRBD1 (6 bases). Trimming removed 2 bases from V and 6 bases from J, with 12 bases in between. In germline, CDR1 is SGHRS, CDR2 YFSETQ. The CDR3 is 13 residues long. The CDR3: CASSFNRELEQYF. The CDR3 DNA reads TGCGCCAGCAGCTTCAACAGGGAACTCGAGCAGTACTTC.

The rearrangement uses TRBV15 and TRBJ2-3; D is ambiguous. V was clipped by 5 bases and J by 4 bases, with 13 bases between them. The CDR3 spans 14 residues. CDR1 and CDR2 (germline): LNHNV, YYDKDF (reference sequence). CDR3 sequence reads: CATSWSVASDTQYF. CDR3 coding DNA: TGTGCCACCAGCTGGTCGGTAGCCTCAGATACGCAGTATTTT.

The chain couples TRBV7-2 to TRBJ1-2; TRBD1 might be the D (5 bases). There are 17 residues in the CDR3. The V end lost 0 bases, the J end lost 4 bases, and 18 bases lay between the germline ends. Germline-derived CDR1 and CDR2 are SGHTA and FQGNSA. This CDR3 is CASSLAVNGAIGYGYTF. The CDR3 DNA follows: TGTGCCAGCAGCTTAGCGGTCAATGGGGCAATAGGCTATGGCTACACCTTC.

The chain carries TRBV28 and TRBJ2-7, with D perhaps TRBD1 (6 bases). Germline CDR1 MDHEN, CDR2 SYDVKM. This CDR3 comprises 13 residues. The ends were cut back, 3 bases at V and 6 bases at J, with 12 bases in the middle. CDR3 region: CASSFGQGTEQYF. The DNA of the CDR3 is TGTGCCAGCAGTTTTGGTCAGGGGACCGAGCAGTACTTC.

The J gene is TRBJ1-5, the V gene TRBV4-1, with 9 positions matching TRBD1. The V gene's germline CDR1 is MGHRA and CDR2 YSYEKL. The length of the CDR3 is 14 residues. V gave up 2 bases and J gave up 8 bases; unmatched junction bases: 4. The CDR3 reads CASSQPRTGEPQHF. In nucleotides, the CDR3 is TGCGCCAGCAGCCAACCTCGGACAGGGGAGCCCCAGCATTTT.

The chain combines TRBV27 with TRBJ1-2, with 7 bases fitting TRBD1. The CDR3 sequence is 14 residues long. V was clipped by 6 bases and J by 8 bases; unmatched bases: 12. CDR1 is MNHEY and CDR2 is SMNVEV in the germline V gene (reference sequence). CDR3 region: CASSLDRARRGYTF. DNA for the CDR3: TGTGCCAGCAGCCTCGACAGGGCCAGACGGGGCTACACCTTC.

The V gene is TRBV19, the J gene TRBJ2-2; perhaps TRBD2 as D (5 bases). V lost 6 bases, J lost 7 bases, and 12 bases lay in between. The CDR3 runs 13 residues. Germline assignment: CDR1 LNHDA and CDR2 SQIVND (reference sequence). For the CDR3, the DNA is TGTGCCAGTAGACTCTCGGCGGGCGGGGAGCTGTTTTTT. It specifies CASRLSAGGELFF.

This rearrangement joins TRBV6-5 to TRBJ1-4; TRBD1 matches at 7 bases. The J segment lost 10 bases and the V segment lost 0 bases, leaving 8 bases of the junction unmatched. Looked up from germline, CDR1 is MNHEY and CDR2 is SVGAGI. CDR3 size: 15 residues. The CDR3 DNA is TGTGCCAGCAGTTACTCTTGGGACAGCGTAGGAAAACTGTTTTTT. Its translation: CASSYSWDSVGKLFF.